Shown below are 27 T cell receptor beta chains from a single sample sequenced in a study of read filtering for tumor transcriptome and immune sequencing. The library was built from about 370 ng RNA with molecular barcoded adaptors for alpha/delta and beta/gamma chains. TCRdb itself ran the reads through MiXCR, one entry per CDR3 protein. The table records about 48,000 distinct CDR3 sequences, approximately 18% of them present only once. The sequenced material came from a population of CD138-negative cells sorted from bone marrow. The receptors stem from a donor at least 40 years old with multiple myeloma.

This clonotype came up a few times. A single base separates this from a much larger clone, so it may be a read error. The chain combines TRBV18 with TRBJ1-5; D gene uncertain. This CDR3 contains 13 residues. Germline CDR1 reads KGHSH; CDR2 reads LQKENI. The CDR3 bases are TGTGCCGGCTCACCTACCTTAAATCAGCCCCAGCATTTT. It is translated as CAGSPTLNQPQHF.

This clonotype has at least ten counts. The chain recombines TRBV28 with TRBJ2-5; TRBD1 agrees at 11 bases. The CDR3 is 15 amino acids. The germline V gene encodes CDR1 MDHEN and CDR2 SYDVKM. The J segment lost 5 bases and the V segment lost 3 bases, leaving 5 bases of the junction unmatched. The CDR3: CASSLGDRGGETQYF. The DNA for the CDR3 is TGTGCCAGCAGTTTGGGGGACAGGGGGGGGGAGACCCAGTACTTC.

This clonotype has a count of ten or more. The rearrangement uses TRBV29-1 and TRBJ1-1; D may be TRBD1 (5 bases). The CDR3 covers 14 residues. Germline values: CDR1 SQVTM, CDR2 ANQGSEA. Trimming shortened V by 4 bases and J by 0 bases, and 12 bases separated the two germline ends. CDR3 coding DNA: TGCAGCGTTGGGACCAGGGCTTTGAACACTGAAGCTTTCTTT. As protein: CSVGTRALNTEAFF.

The table lists this clonotype with many counts. Mismatch with germline at one junction end may stem from a read error. The genes are TRBV6-1 and TRBJ1-4, with D hard to call. Germline loops: CDR1 MNHNS, CDR2 SASEGT. The CDR3 consists of 11 residues. This chain's CDR3 is CASSEWGRGDF. CDR3 DNA sequence: TGTGCCAGCAGTGAATGGGGTCGGGGAGATTTT.

In its sample, this clonotype was seen a few times. The chain combines TRBV20-1 with TRBJ2-3; the match to TRBD2 covers 14 bases. Germline V CDR1 and CDR2: DFQATT, SNEGSKA (reference sequence). V was clipped by 6 bases and J by 0 bases; unmatched bases: 5. The CDR3 length is 16 residues. Here the CDR3 reads CSAPGTSGSSTDTQYF. In nucleotides, the CDR3 is TGCAGTGCGCCCGGGACTAGCGGGAGTAGCACAGATACGCAGTATTTT.

This clonotype occurred many times. J is TRBJ2-5 and V is TRBV9, with 8 bases aligning to TRBD2. The CDR3 totals 16 residues. The germline gives CDR1 SGDLS, CDR2 YYNGEE. Trimming removed 4 bases from V and 2 bases from J; junction bases left unmatched: 10. CDR3 nucleotide sequence: TGTGCCAGCAGCCCTAGGTTAGCGGGGATTCAAGAGACCCAGTACTTC. Translation gives CASSPRLAGIQETQYF.

This clonotype has ten or more counts. V gene TRBV20-1 combines with J gene TRBJ2-7; TRBD2 might be the D (5 bases). This CDR3 has 14 amino acids. Germline V gives CDR1 DFQATT, CDR2 SNEGSKA (reference sequence). Trimming stripped 0 bases from V and 3 bases from J, with 12 bases between. For the CDR3, the DNA is TGCAGTGCTAGAGATCTGCGCCGGGACTACGAGCAGTACTTC. This translates into CSARDLRRDYEQYF.

There are many counts of this clonotype. The rearrangement joins TRBV9 to TRBJ2-3, with D possibly matching TRBD1 (5 bases). Trimming took 0 bases from V and 5 from J, leaving 7 bases between them. The CDR3 has 13 residues. Germline CDR1 is SGDLS and CDR2 is YYNGEE. The CDR3 DNA reads TGTGCCAGCAGCGTAGGAAGGGGAGATACGCAGTATTTT. Amino acid sequence: CASSVGRGDTQYF.

This clonotype was seen ten or more times. This chain joins TRBV29-1 and TRBJ1-2; D might be TRBD1 (5 bases). Trimming took 6 bases from V and 1 from J, leaving 9 bases between them. Germline-derived CDR1 and CDR2 are SQVTM and ANQGSEA. There are 12 residues in the CDR3. The DNA for the CDR3 is TGCAGCGTGGAGACAGTTAACTATGGCTACACCTTC. Translated, it gives CSVETVNYGYTF.

As for this clonotype: Germline and junction disagree at one end, which may indicate a read error. V is TRBV20-1 and J is TRBJ2-7, with 11 bases that match TRBD2. CDR1 DFQATT and CDR2 SNEGSKA come from the germline V gene (reference sequence). The CDR3 runs to 17 residues. Here the CDR3 DNA reads TGCAGTGCTAGTGATCTTGCCCTAGCGGGAGGATCCTACGGGCAGTACTTC. It encodes CSASDLALAGGSYGQYF.

This clonotype was found many times. J is TRBJ1-1 and V is TRBV5-5; D ambiguous. In germline, CDR1 is SGHKS, CDR2 YYEKEE (reference sequence). The CDR3 has 14 residues. Trimming took 4 bases from V and 1 from J, leaving 11 bases between them. The CDR3 DNA reads as TGTGCCAGCAGCATCCCTACAACGAACACTGAAGCTTTCTTT. Its protein is CASSIPTTNTEAFF. The full variable domain, in which reference TRBV5-5 and TRBJ1-1 provide the parts outside the CDR3, is DAGVTQSPTHLIKTRGQQVTLRCSPISGHKSVSWYQQVLGQGPQFIFQYYEKEERGRGNFPDRFSARQFPNYSSELNVNALLLGDSALYLCASSIPTTNTEAFFGQGTRLTVV.

On this clonotype: A much larger clone is a single base away; this may be a read error. The CDR3 does not close with the conserved phenylalanine or tryptophan, likely indicating a read error. The chain employs TRBV20-1 and TRBJ2-1; 9 bases fit TRBD2. Germline values: CDR1 DFQATT, CDR2 SNEGSKA (reference sequence). The CDR3 spans 16 residues. The J segment lost 0 bases and the V segment lost 5 bases, leaving 8 bases of the junction unmatched. The CDR3: CSAYRVSGSSYNEQFL. The DNA for the CDR3 is TGCAGTGCTTACAGAGTTAGCGGGAGCTCCTACAATGAGCAGTTCCTC.

This clonotype was counted ten times or more. The chain recombines TRBV2 with TRBJ1-1; tentatively, D is TRBD1 (5 bases). The CDR3 has 14 amino acids. Looked up from germline, CDR1 is SNHLY and CDR2 is FYNNEI. Trimming removed 6 bases from V and 2 bases from J, with 13 bases in between. CDR3 region: CASREGRSNTEAFF. CDR3 bases: TGTGCCAGCAGGGAGGGACGGTCTAACACTGAAGCTTTCTTT.

This clonotype was detected many times. CDR3 DNA: TGTGCCAGTAGTAAGACTGTGGGGAATGAGCAGTTCTTC. Protein product: CASSKTVGNEQFF. V and J are TRBV19 and TRBJ2-1; no definite D call. V was pared by 4 bases and J by 7 bases, with 11 bases between. CDR1 and CDR2 from the germline V gene are LNHDA and SQIVND (reference sequence). The CDR3 loop spans 13 amino acids.

This clonotype has ten or more counts. This rearrangement joins TRBV6-1 to TRBJ2-1; possibly TRBD2 for D (6 bases). The V gene's germline CDR1 is MNHNS and CDR2 SASEGT. Trimming pared 8 bases from V and 7 bases from J, leaving 18 bases between. This CDR3 comprises 14 residues. CDR3 nucleotides: TGTGCCAGCGACTTTTTAAGGGGAGGAAATGAGCAGTTCTTC. Protein sequence: CASDFLRGGNEQFF.

Regarding this clonotype: Mismatch with germline at one junction end may stem from a read error. This chain uses TRBV29-1 with TRBJ2-2; TRBD2 agrees at 9 bases. The V gene's germline CDR1 is SQVTM and CDR2 ANQGSEA. CDR3 length: 16 amino acids. The CDR3: CSVARRAGGRTGKLFF. The CDR3 region has the DNA TGCAGCGTTGCCCGCCGTGCGGGAGGGAGAACCGGGAAGCTGTTTTTT.

The V and J genes are TRBV7-2 and TRBJ2-1; D is possibly TRBD1 (6 bases). CDR1 and CDR2 (germline): SGHTA, FQGNSA. The V end lost 1 base, the J end lost 0 bases, and 10 bases lay between the germline ends. CDR3 length: 16 amino acids. The CDR3 region is CASSLGRGGSYNEQFF. CDR3 nucleotides: TGTGCCAGCAGCTTAGGAAGAGGGGGCTCCTACAATGAGCAGTTCTTC.

The table lists this clonotype with a count of one. A much larger clone is a single base away; this may be a read error. The chain is built from TRBV28 and TRBJ1-5; 8 bases align to TRBD1. Looked up from germline, CDR1 is MDHEN and CDR2 is SYDVKM. This CDR3 is built from 16 residues. The chain's CDR3 is CVSRPGGADSNQPQHF. CDR3 coding DNA: TGTGTCAGCAGACCAGGGGGCGCGGATAGCAATCAGCCCCAGCATTTT.

This clonotype was picked up many times. The chain links TRBV27 to TRBJ2-3, with D possibly TRBD2 on 6 matching bases. Between the trimmed V and J ends, which lost 6 bases and 5 bases, there was a span of 15 bases. The CDR3 is made up of 14 amino acids. CDR1 and CDR2 (germline): MNHEY, SMNVEV (reference sequence). The CDR3 DNA reads TGTGCCAGCAGCGATCGCCGGGACTTAGATACGCAGTATTTT. Residues: CASSDRRDLDTQYF.

Relative to its sample, this clonotype is medium-sized. The J gene is TRBJ1-4, the V gene TRBV10-3, with TRBD1 identical over 8 bases. Unmatched junction bases numbered 3, after V lost 5 bases and J lost 4 bases. The germline V gene encodes CDR1 ENHRY and CDR2 SYGVKD. The CDR3 has 14 amino acids. The CDR3 DNA is TGTGCCATCAGTCGGGACAGGAGTAATGAAAAACTGTTTTTT. The encoded protein is CAISRDRSNEKLFF.

At least ten counts were recorded for this clonotype. The CDR3 loop reads CASSVGTGEQFF. The CDR3 nucleotides read TGTGCCAGCAGCGTAGGGACAGGAGAACAGTTCTTC. V gene TRBV11-2 combines with J gene TRBJ2-1; 8 bases line up with TRBD1. The CDR3 runs 12 residues. V shed 5 bases, J shed 13 bases, and the junction held 7 bases outside the gene matches. Per germline, CDR1 SGHAT and CDR2 FQNNGV.

This clonotype has ten or more counts. The V call is TRBV29-1, the J call TRBJ2-1; 9 bases agree with TRBD2. The CDR3 runs 15 residues. Germline-derived CDR1 and CDR2 are SQVTM and ANQGSEA. The junction had 8 bases not matched to a gene; V was cut back by 5 bases and J by 3 bases. DNA for the CDR3: TGCAGCGTTCCCCGGCTAGCGGGAATCTACAATGAGCAGTTCTTC. Protein: CSVPRLAGIYNEQFF.

This rearrangement joins TRBV5-1 to TRBJ1-1, with 7 bases identical to TRBD1. The CDR3 spans 16 residues. Per the germline V gene, CDR1 is SGHRS and CDR2 is YFSETQ. Germline trimming cut 3 bases from V and 5 bases from J; bases unmatched to any gene: 13. The CDR3 spells CASSSRGGSTGTEAFF. The CDR3 DNA is TGCGCCAGCAGCTCCCGAGGGGGCAGTACGGGAACTGAAGCTTTCTTT.

At least ten counts were recorded for this clonotype. This rearrangement joins TRBV20-1 to TRBJ2-3; no definite D call. V was shortened by 5 bases and J by 1 base, with 13 bases between the two germline ends. Germline V gives CDR1 DFQATT, CDR2 SNEGSKA (reference sequence). This CDR3 spans 14 amino acids. CDR3 amino acids: CSAFDLSGTDTQYF. As DNA, the CDR3 is TGCAGTGCTTTCGACCTATCAGGCACAGATACGCAGTATTTT.

On this clonotype: A clone one base away is much larger, so this may be a read error. The rearrangement links TRBV7-8 to TRBJ2-7; 8 nucleotides line up with TRBD2. The CDR3 loop spans 15 amino acids. CDR1 and CDR2 from the germline V gene are SGHVS and FQNEAQ. CDR3 DNA sequence: TGTGCCAGCAGCTTAGGGCTAGCGGGCCCATACGAGCATTACTTC. This encodes CASSLGLAGPYEHYF.

About this clonotype itself: The junction departs from germline at one end; a sequencing error may be responsible. The V and J genes are TRBV5-6 and TRBJ1-2; possibly TRBD1 for D (6 bases). The V gene's germline CDR1 is SGHDT and CDR2 YYEEEE. This CDR3 has 15 amino acids. CDR3 sequence reads: CPSSLNRAPGYGYTF. CDR3 DNA sequence: TGTCCCAGCAGCTTAAACAGGGCTCCCGGCTATGGCTACACCTTC.

This clonotype was seen many times. The chain couples TRBV29-1 to TRBJ2-5; 9 nucleotides agree with TRBD2. CDR1 is SQVTM and CDR2 is ANQGSEA in the germline V gene. This CDR3 spans 15 amino acids. Trimming removed 6 bases from V and 4 bases from J; junction bases left unmatched: 12. The CDR3 DNA reads TGCAGCGTGTCCGTGGTAGCGGGAGTACGAGAGACCCAGTACTTC. Translation: CSVSVVAGVRETQYF.